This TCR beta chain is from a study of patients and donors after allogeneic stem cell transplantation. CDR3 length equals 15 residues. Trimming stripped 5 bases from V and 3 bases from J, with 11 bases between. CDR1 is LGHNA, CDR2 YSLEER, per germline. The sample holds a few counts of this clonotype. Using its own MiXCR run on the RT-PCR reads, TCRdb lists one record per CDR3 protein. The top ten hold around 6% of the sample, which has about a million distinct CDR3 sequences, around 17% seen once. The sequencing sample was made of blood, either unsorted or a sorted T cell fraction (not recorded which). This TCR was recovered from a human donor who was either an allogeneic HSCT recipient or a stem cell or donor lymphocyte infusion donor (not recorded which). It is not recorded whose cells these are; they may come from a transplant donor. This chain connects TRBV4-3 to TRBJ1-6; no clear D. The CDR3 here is CASSTQTSYNSPLHF. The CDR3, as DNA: TGCGCCAGCAGCACCCAGACTAGCTATAATTCACCCCTCCACTTT.